This is a list of T cell receptor beta chains from one sample in a study of Ad26.COV2.S vaccination and SARS-CoV-2 variants. The table came from immunoSEQ multiplex PCR; TCRdb's copy has only in-frame clones and leaves some out. In the table there are about 430,000 clones, about 93% of which are singletons. Sequenced material: peripheral blood, taken in a trial of Ad26.COV2.S vaccine versus placebo. These receptors were obtained from a person between 18 and 65 years old who received the Ad26.COV2.S COVID-19 vaccine or a placebo. Each CDR3 is given with its conserved first and last residue. Fields, in order: J gene, clone size, D gene, V gene, CDR3 DNA, CDR3 protein. A D gene is named only where the DNA matches it firmly. Not all rows give a size; the values are once, few, many and, for expanded clones, a class.

>TRBJ2-2|.|TRBD2|TRBV7-2
TGTGCCAGCAGTCCGGGACTACTGATCACCGGGGAGCTGTTTTTT
CASSPGLLITGELFF
>TRBJ1-5|once|.|TRBV27
TGTGCCAGCAGTTTAAGGAGGTACGGTAATCAGCCCCAGCATTTT
CASSLRRYGNQPQHF
>TRBJ2-2|.|.|TRBV5-5
TGTGCCCGGGACCCGAACACCGGGGAGCTGTTTTTT
CARDPNTGELFF
>TRBJ2-7|.|TRBD1|TRBV7-2
TGTGCCAGCAGCACCGGACAGGGGGCCTCCTACGAGCAGTACTTC
CASSTGQGASYEQYF
>TRBJ1-4|.|TRBD1|TRBV27
TGTGCCAGCAGTCAAAACAGGGGGTCAGTTGAAAAACTGTTTTTT
CASSQNRGSVEKLFF
>TRBJ2-7|.|.|TRBV30
TGTGCCTGGAGTGCCCCGACGAACAGGGGGGGCTCCTACGAGCAGTACTTC
CAWSAPTNRGGSYEQYF
>TRBJ2-2|.|.|TRBV7-2
TGTGCCAGCAGCTTAGACTTGGGCGGGGAGCTGTTTTTT
CASSLDLGGELFF
>TRBJ2-7|.|.|TRBV4-1
TGCGCCAGCAGCCAAGATTCTTTTGACAGTAGCTCCTACGAGCAGTACTTC
CASSQDSFDSSSYEQYF
>TRBJ2-2|.|TRBD2|TRBV9
TGTGCCAGCAGCGTAGGACTAGCGGGAGACACCGGGGAGCTGTTTTTT
CASSVGLAGDTGELFF
>TRBJ2-3|.|.|TRBV9
TGTGCCAGCAGCGCGAGCCTAGATACGCAGTATTTT
CASSASLDTQYF
>TRBJ1-5|.|TRBD1|TRBV4-3
TGCGCCAGCAGCCATCGACCGGGACAGGGAGATCGCAGTCAGCCCCAGCATTTT
CASSHRPGQGDRSQPQHF